These 26 T cell receptor beta chains came from one sample sequenced in a study. TCRdb redid the calling of the RT-PCR reads with MiXCR, one entry per CDR3 protein. The top ten clones hold 3% to 4.5% of a sample with about 680,000 distinct CDR3 sequences, 14% of them seen once. The sequencing input was memory CD4+ T cells from blood. The source is a female donor in good health, serving as a healthy control.

The CDR3 here is CSARDLRDRPITYYGYTF. CDR3 nucleotide sequence: TGCAGTGCTAGAGATCTTAGGGACAGACCAATAACTTACTATGGCTACACCTTC. V gene TRBV20-1 combines with J gene TRBJ1-2, with 7 bases that match TRBD1. Germline V CDR1 and CDR2: DFQATT, SNEGSKA (reference sequence). The CDR3 loop spans 18 amino acids. The V and J ends lost 0 bases and 3 bases, in that order; junction bases with no gene match: 16.

This clonotype was recorded a few times. The chain is built from TRBV7-2 and TRBJ2-7; D gene uncertain. The CDR3 is made up of 14 amino acids. The ends were cut back, 6 bases at V and 6 bases at J, with 18 bases in the middle. Germline lookup yields CDR1 SGHTA and CDR2 FQGNSA. CDR3 nucleotide sequence: TGTGCCAGCAGTAGCCTAGAAGGTCGCCGCGAGCAGTACTTC. Amino acids: CASSSLEGRREQYF.

The chain has TRBV20-1 and TRBJ2-1, with no clear D. Trimming removed 4 bases at V and 2 bases at J, with 12 bases between. The CDR3 extends over 14 amino acids. Germline V gives CDR1 DFQATT, CDR2 SNEGSKA (reference sequence). The CDR3 bases are TGCAGTGCTACCCCCCCCGGTCCCTACAATGAGCAGTTCTTC. Its translation: CSATPPGPYNEQFF.

The genes are TRBV7-9 and TRBJ2-7; possibly TRBD1 or TRBD2 for D (5 bases each). V was cut by 2 bases and J by 5 bases, with 16 bases left in between. The CDR3 extends over 15 amino acids. Germline loops: CDR1 SEHNR, CDR2 FQNEAQ (reference sequence). CDR3 protein: CASSLSPGLKDEQYF. The CDR3 coding sequence is TGTGCCAGCAGCTTAAGTCCGGGGCTGAAAGACGAGCAGTACTTC.

This rearrangement joins TRBV5-6 to TRBJ1-2; 12 positions agree with TRBD1. Germline V CDR1 and CDR2: SGHDT, YYEEEE. The CDR3 covers 14 residues. The junction had 10 bases not matched to a gene; V was cut back by 4 bases and J by 12 bases. In nucleotides, the CDR3 is TGTGCCAGCAGCCCCGGGACAGGGGGCTTGAGCGACACCTTC. Translation: CASSPGTGGLSDTF.

The table lists this clonotype with many counts. The rearrangement joins TRBV7-2 to TRBJ1-5; tentatively, D is TRBD1 (6 bases). The CDR3 has 17 residues. V was cut by 3 bases and J by 11 bases, with 26 bases left in between. Per germline, CDR1 SGHTA and CDR2 FQGNSA. CDR3 sequence reads: CASSFVLGRRGTWAQHF. The CDR3, as DNA: TGTGCCAGCAGCTTCGTTCTTGGGCGCAGGGGAACCTGGGCCCAGCATTTT.

The chain links TRBV29-1 to TRBJ1-4; TRBD1 is a possible D gene (5 bases). This CDR3 contains 11 residues. Germline lookup yields CDR1 SQVTM and CDR2 ANQGSEA. Trimming took 3 bases from V and 8 from J, leaving 7 bases between them. In DNA form, the CDR3 reads TGCAGCGTTGAGGGGGGGGAAAAACTGTTTTTT. This translates into CSVEGGEKLFF. Combining the CDR3 with reference TRBV29-1 and TRBJ1-4 gives the whole variable domain SAVISQKPSRDICQRGTSLTIQCQVDSQVTMMFWYRQQPGQSLTLIATANQGSEATYESGFVIDKFPISRPNLTFSTLTVSNMSPEDSSIYLCSVEGGEKLFFGSGTQLSVL.

This clonotype was seen a handful of times. The chain employs TRBV7-9 and TRBJ1-1, with D hard to call. With 2 bases removed from V and 1 base from J, the gap between germline ends came to 5 bases. The germline V gene encodes CDR1 SEHNR and CDR2 FQNEAQ (reference sequence). The CDR3 runs to 13 residues. In DNA, the CDR3 is TGTGCCAGCAGCTTATTCGGGAACACTGAAGCTTTCTTT. It translates to CASSLFGNTEAFF. Full variable domain (remainder filled in from reference TRBV7-9 and TRBJ1-1): DTGVSQNPRHKITKRGQNVTFRCDPISEHNRLYWYRQTLGQGPEFLTYFQNEAQLEKSRLLSDRFSAERPKGSFSTLEIQRTEQGDSAMYLCASSLFGNTEAFFGQGTRLTVV.

The rearrangement uses TRBV18 and TRBJ1-6; the D is unclear. The CDR3 is 13 amino acids. The V and J ends lost 2 bases and 8 bases respectively, with 7 bases between them. Germline V gene lookup returns CDR1 KGHSH and CDR2 LQKENI. The CDR3 spells CASSPLEDSPLHF. The CDR3 DNA sequence: TGTGCCAGCTCACCATTAGAGGATTCACCCCTCCACTTT.

This clonotype was counted only a few times. V gene TRBV2 combines with J gene TRBJ2-7; D is possibly TRBD1 or TRBD2 (6 bases each). Germline CDR1 reads SNHLY; CDR2 reads FYNNEI. V gave up 0 bases and J gave up 7 bases, with 10 bases separating them. The CDR3 has 13 amino acids. The CDR3 DNA follows: TGTGCCAGCAGTGAAGCACGGGGGCGGGAGCAGTACTTC. This translates into CASSEARGREQYF. Full variable domain (outside the CDR3, taken from reference TRBV2 and TRBJ2-7): EPEVTQTPSHQVTQMGQEVILRCVPISNHLYFYWYRQILGQKVEFLVSFYNNEISEKSEIFDDQFSVERPDGSNFTLKIRSTKLEDSAMYFCASSEARGREQYFGPGTRLTVT.

V gene TRBV5-4 combines with J gene TRBJ2-7; D is possibly TRBD1 (5 bases). This CDR3 region has 15 residues. The germline CDR1 and CDR2 sequences are SGHNT and YYREEE (reference sequence). V was pared by 1 base and J by 7 bases, with 18 bases between. In nucleotides, the CDR3 is TGTGCCAGCAGCTTGCTGGGTGGGGCCATTGGAGAGCAGTACTTC. Encoded protein: CASSLLGGAIGEQYF.

This clonotype appeared a few times. This chain links TRBV6-5 with TRBJ2-7; 10 positions match TRBD1. With V trimmed by 5 bases and J by 9 bases, 7 bases remained unmatched. CDR3 length: 13 amino acids. Germline loops: CDR1 MNHEY, CDR2 SVGAGI. CDR3 sequence: CASSAGTGDGQYF. The CDR3 nucleotides read TGTGCCAGCAGTGCCGGGACAGGGGACGGGCAGTACTTC.

This clonotype was observed many times. This chain joins TRBV6-5 and TRBJ2-1; 14 nucleotides line up with TRBD2. V lost 5 bases to trimming and J lost 4 bases; unmatched junction nucleotides: 13. Germline V gene data show CDR1 as MNHEY and CDR2 as SVGAGI. This CDR3 is built from 19 residues. CDR3 sequence: CASSTPVGRTSGRYNEQFF. CDR3 bases: TGTGCCAGCAGTACCCCGGTGGGACGGACTAGCGGGAGGTACAATGAGCAGTTCTTC.

The chain employs TRBV29-1 and TRBJ2-7; 11 nucleotides line up with TRBD2. V gave up 4 bases and J gave up 5 bases; unmatched junction bases: 4. The CDR3 has 13 amino acids. Germline CDR1 is SQVTM and CDR2 is ANQGSEA. CDR3 sequence reads: CSVAVAGGDEQYF. The CDR3 DNA sequence: TGCAGCGTTGCGGTAGCGGGAGGGGACGAGCAGTACTTC.

This sequence joins TRBV11-1 and TRBJ2-2, with D possibly TRBD1 on 6 matching bases. V lost 2 bases to trimming and J lost 9 bases, with 13 bases between them. Germline V lookup: CDR1 SGHAT, CDR2 FQDESV (reference sequence). The CDR3 sequence is 14 residues long. In DNA, the CDR3 is TGTGCCAGCAGCTTACTTCGGACAGATTGGGAGCTGTTTTTT. Its translation is CASSLLRTDWELFF.

The V gene is TRBV20-1, the J gene TRBJ2-7; 11 nucleotides agree with TRBD2. Germline V lookup: CDR1 DFQATT, CDR2 SNEGSKA (reference sequence). Unmatched junction bases numbered 7, after V lost 5 bases and J lost 4 bases. CDR3 size: 14 residues. The CDR3 loop is CSASSGTSGYEQYF. In nucleotides, the CDR3 is TGCAGTGCTTCCTCCGGGACTAGCGGATACGAGCAGTACTTC.

This clonotype was found a few times. The chain has TRBV2 and TRBJ2-7, with D tentatively TRBD1 (5 bases). The CDR3 sequence is 14 residues long. V was clipped by 9 bases and J by 0 bases, with 15 bases between them. CDR1 SNHLY and CDR2 FYNNEI come from the germline V gene. Written as DNA, the CDR3 is TGTGCCAGGAGAGACAGAATGAGCTCCTACGAGCAGTACTTC. It yields the protein CARRDRMSSYEQYF. The full variable domain, in which reference TRBV2 and TRBJ2-7 provide the parts outside the CDR3, is EPEVTQTPSHQVTQMGQEVILRCVPISNHLYFYWYRQILGQKVEFLVSFYNNEISEKSEIFDDQFSVERPDGSNFTLKIRSTKLEDSAMYFCARRDRMSSYEQYFGPGTRLTVT.

This clonotype was observed a few times. The chain uses TRBV24-1 and TRBJ2-7; 8 positions agree with TRBD2. From germline, CDR1 is KGHDR and CDR2 SFDVKD. This CDR3 spans 15 amino acids. V lost 0 bases, J lost 2 bases, and 2 bases stayed unmatched. The CDR3 coding sequence is TGTGCCACCAGTGATTTGTCCGGGGGGGCCTACGAGCAGTACTTC. Protein sequence: CATSDLSGGAYEQYF.

The table lists this clonotype with many counts. The V gene is TRBV7-3, the J gene TRBJ2-2; perhaps D is TRBD1 or TRBD2 (6 bases each). The CDR3 has 16 residues. Germline V CDR1 and CDR2: SGHTA, FQGTGA. Trimming pared 5 bases from V and 4 bases from J, leaving 17 bases between. The CDR3 nucleotides read TGTGCCAGCAGCGCCAGCCGGGGGCAAGGCACCGGGGAGCTGTTTTTT. As protein: CASSASRGQGTGELFF.

The V call is TRBV5-6, the J call TRBJ2-7, with D uncertain. Germline V gene sequence: CDR1 SGHDT, CDR2 YYEEEE. This CDR3 comprises 16 residues. Trimming took 2 bases from V and 2 from J, leaving 17 bases between them. The CDR3 spells CASSLKSFPTTYEQYF. CDR3 coding DNA: TGTGCCAGCAGCTTAAAATCTTTCCCAACAACCTACGAGCAGTACTTC.

The J gene is TRBJ2-7, the V gene TRBV6-1, with D maybe TRBD2 (5 bases). CDR1 is MNHNS and CDR2 is SASEGT in the germline V gene. This CDR3 contains 15 residues. Trimming removed 8 bases from V and 7 bases from J, with 24 bases in between. The CDR3 DNA is TGTGCCAGCCTCCCCCTAGCAAGTTCCGATCGGGAGCAGTACTTC. Translating gives CASLPLASSDREQYF.

This chain joins TRBV6-1 and TRBJ2-2, with 8 bases aligning to TRBD2. The V and J ends lost 4 bases and 0 bases, in that order; junction bases with no gene match: 7. The CDR3 runs to 17 residues. The V gene's germline CDR1 is MNHNS and CDR2 SASEGT. The CDR3 DNA follows: TGTGCCAGCAGTGGCGGACTAGCTGCAGCGAACACCGGGGAGCTGTTTTTT. It is translated as CASSGGLAAANTGELFF.

This clonotype has just a few counts. This rearrangement joins TRBV29-1 to TRBJ1-2; possibly TRBD1 for D (5 bases). CDR3 size: 12 residues. Germline V gives CDR1 SQVTM, CDR2 ANQGSEA. Deletions cut 5 bases from V and 0 bases from J, with 7 bases between. In nucleotides, the CDR3 is TGCAGCGTTTTAGGGGCTAACTATGGCTACACCTTC. Its translation: CSVLGANYGYTF.

The chain joins TRBV4-2 to TRBJ2-1; D might be TRBD2 (5 bases). The V and J ends lost 4 bases and 6 bases respectively, with 16 bases between them. Germline V gene data show CDR1 as LGHNA and CDR2 as YNFKEQ. The CDR3 runs 15 residues. The CDR3 loop reads CASSPPGLRGNEQFF. The CDR3 DNA is TGTGCCAGCAGCCCTCCGGGTCTCCGGGGCAATGAGCAGTTCTTC.

The table lists this clonotype with a few counts. The V call is TRBV18, the J call TRBJ2-1, with a weak D call TRBD2 (6 bases). V lost 0 bases, J lost 0 bases, and 12 bases lay in between. In germline, CDR1 is KGHSH, CDR2 LQKENI. The CDR3 contains 17 residues. The CDR3 region has the DNA TGTGCCAGCTCACCACCCTTAGCGGTGAGCTCCTACAATGAGCAGTTCTTC. Encoded protein: CASSPPLAVSSYNEQFF.

The chain combines TRBV11-3 with TRBJ2-1; no firm D call. The germline CDR1 and CDR2 sequences are SGHNT and YENEEA. The CDR3 totals 13 residues. V lost 2 bases and J 6 bases, leaving 8 bases between the germline ends. CDR3 nucleotide sequence: TGTGCCAGCAGCTTAAATGCCGTCAATGAGCAGTTCTTC. Translated, it gives CASSLNAVNEQFF.